This is a list of T cell receptor beta chains from one sample in a study of lymphopenia after photon versus proton radiotherapy. Profiled with immunoSEQ multiplex PCR; TCRdb holds only in-frame clones, not every one. In the table there are about 70,000 clones, about nine tenths of which are singletons. Source: peripheral blood, taken from a patient treated with photon-based radiotherapy. The receptor set was obtained from a woman between 40 and 55 years old with cholangiocarcinoma. Both conserved end residues are part of each CDR3. D genes are given only for firm matches. A row's size may be missing; if present it is once, few, many or a size class.

J: TRBJ2-3; size: -; V: TRBV9; D: -; CDR3: CASSVGEVLGDTQYF; DNA: TGTGCCAGCAGCGTAGGAGAGGTGTTGGGAGATACGCAGTATTTT
J: TRBJ2-7; size: few; V: TRBV30; D: TRBD1; CDR3: CAWSSGQGWGEQYF; DNA: TGTGCCTGGAGTTCGGGACAGGGTTGGGGAGAGCAGTACTTC
J: TRBJ1-1; size: -; V: TRBV19; D: -; CDR3: CASSIVWRDPEAFF; DNA: TGTGCCAGTAGTATAGTATGGAGGGATCCAGAAGCTTTCTTT
J: TRBJ2-1; size: -; V: TRBV6-1; D: TRBD2; CDR3: CASRHGGVPYNEQFF; DNA: TGTGCCAGCAGACACGGGGGGGTCCCCTACAATGAGCAGTTCTTC
J: TRBJ1-5; size: -; V: TRBV19; D: -; CDR3: CASSIWSRVDQPQHF; DNA: TGTGCCAGTAGTATATGGTCAAGGGTAGATCAGCCCCAGCATTTT
J: TRBJ2-2; size: -; V: TRBV7-3; D: TRBD1; CDR3: CASSLTGGATGELFF; DNA: TGTGCCAGCAGCCTGACAGGGGGCGCCACCGGGGAGCTGTTTTTT
J: TRBJ2-2; size: -; V: TRBV11-2; D: TRBD1; CDR3: CASRVDRALGELFF; DNA: TGTGCCAGCAGAGTGGACAGGGCGCTCGGGGAGCTGTTTTTT
J: TRBJ1-2; size: -; V: TRBV28; D: TRBD1; CDR3: CASSPGGTGGSRGYTF; DNA: TGTGCCAGCAGTCCCGGGGGGACAGGGGGGTCGCGTGGCTACACCTTC
J: TRBJ1-6; size: -; V: TRBV6-5; D: -; CDR3: CASSSLQYNSPLHF; DNA: TGTGCCAGCAGTTCGCTTCAGTATAATTCACCCCTCCACTTT
J: TRBJ2-1; size: -; V: TRBV9; D: TRBD2; CDR3: CASSRTSGGSYNEQFF; DNA: TGTGCCAGCAGCCGGACTAGCGGGGGGTCCTACAATGAGCAGTTCTTC
J: TRBJ1-4; size: -; V: TRBV5-1; D: -; CDR3: CASSTGIYEKLFF; DNA: TGCGCCAGCAGCACAGGGATATACGAAAAACTGTTTTTT
J: TRBJ2-7; size: -; V: TRBV11-1; D: TRBD2; CDR3: CASSLAGLAEDSYEQYF; DNA: TGTGCCAGCAGCTTAGCGGGACTAGCGGAGGACTCCTACGAGCAGTACTTC
J: TRBJ1-1; size: -; V: TRBV2; D: TRBD1; CDR3: CASSRLRQGARLTEAFF; DNA: TGTGCCAGCAGTCGATTGAGACAGGGGGCGCGGCTCACTGAAGCTTTCTTT
J: TRBJ2-3; size: -; V: TRBV9; D: -; CDR3: CASSVGPLITDTQYF; DNA: TGTGCCAGCAGCGTAGGTCCCTTAATCACAGATACGCAGTATTTT
J: TRBJ2-7; size: -; V: TRBV10-1; D: TRBD2; CDR3: CASSGGLAAHSYEQYF; DNA: TGCGCCAGCAGTGGTGGACTAGCGGCTCACTCCTACGAGCAGTACTTC
J: TRBJ2-1; size: -; V: TRBV7-9; D: -; CDR3: CASSLGAHNEQFF; DNA: TGTGCCAGCAGCTTGGGGGCCCACAATGAGCAGTTCTTC
J: TRBJ1-1; size: -; V: TRBV6-5; D: -; CDR3: CASSYLGVSTEAFF; DNA: TGTGCCAGCAGTTACCTCGGGGTGAGCACTGAAGCTTTCTTT
J: TRBJ2-2; size: -; V: TRBV7-9; D: -; CDR3: CASSMVGAGELFF; DNA: TGTGCCAGCAGCATGGTAGGGGCCGGGGAGCTGTTTTTT
J: TRBJ2-2; size: few; V: TRBV6-5; D: -; CDR3: CASSYSPITGELFF; DNA: TGTGCCAGCAGTTACTCCCCGATCACCGGGGAGCTGTTTTTT
J: TRBJ1-1; size: -; V: TRBV6-6; D: -; CDR3: CASSYSDTEAFF; DNA: TGTGCCAGCAGTTACTCCGACACTGAAGCTTTCTTT
J: TRBJ1-4; size: once; V: TRBV5-1; D: -; CDR3: CASSLGMGEKLFF; DNA: TGCGCCAGCAGCTTGGGAATGGGCGAAAAACTGTTTTTT
J: TRBJ1-3; size: -; V: TRBV29-1; D: TRBD1; CDR3: CSVSGTEFSGNTIYF; DNA: TGCAGCGTGTCCGGGACAGAGTTTTCTGGAAACACCATATATTTT
J: TRBJ1-4; size: -; V: TRBV19; D: -; CDR3: CATQYLDRKTTNEKLFF; DNA: TGTGCCACCCAATATCTCGATAGGAAAACAACTAATGAAAAACTGTTTTTT
J: TRBJ1-6; size: few; V: TRBV5-1; D: TRBD1; CDR3: CASSGEGDSYNSPLHF; DNA: TGCGCCAGCAGCGGGGAAGGGGACAGTTATAATTCACCCCTCCACTTT
J: TRBJ2-3; size: -; V: TRBV15; D: -; CDR3: CATSRDRGIADTQYF; DNA: TGTGCCACCAGCAGAGATCGGGGGATAGCAGATACGCAGTATTTT
J: TRBJ2-3; size: -; V: TRBV4-2; D: TRBD1; CDR3: CASSRGGGDTQYF; DNA: TGTGCCAGCAGCCGAGGGGGCGGGGATACGCAGTATTTT
J: TRBJ1-1; size: -; V: TRBV6-5; D: -; CDR3: CASSYGQNTEAFF; DNA: TGTGCCAGCAGTTATGGACAGAACACTGAAGCTTTCTTT
J: TRBJ1-1; size: -; V: TRBV7-8; D: TRBD1; CDR3: CASSLLNRGRGNTEAFF; DNA: TGTGCCAGCAGCTTATTGAACAGGGGGCGGGGGAACACTGAAGCTTTCTTT
J: TRBJ2-5; size: -; V: TRBV5-6; D: TRBD1; CDR3: CASSTTGQDQETQYF; DNA: TGTGCCAGCAGCACAACGGGACAGGACCAAGAGACCCAGTACTTC
J: TRBJ1-1; size: -; V: TRBV6-5; D: -; CDR3: CATQTGNTEAFF; DNA: TGTGCCACCCAGACAGGTAATACTGAAGCTTTCTTT
J: TRBJ1-3; size: few; V: TRBV5-6; D: -; CDR3: CASSLAVQGLDSGNTIYF; DNA: TGTGCCAGCAGCTTAGCCGTACAGGGTCTTGACTCTGGAAACACCATATATTTT
J: TRBJ2-4; size: -; V: TRBV27; D: -; CDR3: CASSSREQGITKNIQYF; DNA: TGTGCCAGCAGTTCTCGGGAGCAGGGTATAACCAAAAACATTCAGTACTTC
J: TRBJ1-2; size: -; V: TRBV10-3; D: -; CDR3: CAISVDGTDHYGYTF; DNA: TGTGCCATCAGTGTGGATGGGACTGACCATTATGGCTACACCTTC
J: TRBJ2-7; size: -; V: TRBV28; D: -; CDR3: CASSPSLEQYF; DNA: TGTGCCAGCAGCCCCTCTTTGGAGCAGTACTTC
J: TRBJ1-5; size: once; V: TRBV27; D: TRBD1; CDR3: CASSNDRAYGDQPQHF; DNA: TGTGCCAGCAGTAACGACAGGGCCTACGGGGATCAGCCCCAGCATTTT
J: TRBJ1-2; size: -; V: TRBV18; D: -; CDR3: CASSQEAYGYTF; DNA: TGTGCCAGCTCCCAGGAGGCCTATGGCTACACCTTC
J: TRBJ2-3; size: once; V: TRBV11-2; D: -; CDR3: CASSLEGGTARTQYF; DNA: TGTGCCAGCAGCTTAGAAGGAGGAACAGCGCGTACGCAGTATTTT
J: TRBJ2-7; size: -; V: TRBV9; D: -; CDR3: CASSPTGATYEQYF; DNA: TGTGCCAGCAGCCCAACAGGAGCCACCTACGAGCAGTACTTC
J: TRBJ1-5; size: -; V: TRBV2; D: TRBD1; CDR3: CASSEPGTGGVQPQHF; DNA: TGTGCCAGCAGTGAACCCGGGACAGGGGGAGTTCAGCCCCAGCATTTT
J: TRBJ1-2; size: -; V: TRBV11-2; D: -; CDR3: CASSPQPPHGYTF; DNA: TGTGCCAGCAGCCCGCAGCCGCCCCATGGCTACACCTTC
J: TRBJ1-2; size: -; V: TRBV30; D: -; CDR3: CAWGSGEGHPGGYTF; DNA: TGTGCCTGGGGCTCTGGGGAGGGTCATCCAGGGGGCTACACCTTC
J: TRBJ2-2; size: -; V: TRBV5-1; D: TRBD1; CDR3: CASGSRGQGYFGELFF; DNA: TGCGCCAGCGGATCAAGGGGACAGGGGTATTTCGGGGAGCTGTTTTTT
J: TRBJ1-4; size: few; V: TRBV29-1; D: -; CDR3: CSVGAAPTNEKLFF; DNA: TGCAGCGTTGGGGCAGCCCCAACTAATGAAAAACTGTTTTTT
J: TRBJ1-1; size: -; V: TRBV6-5; D: -; CDR3: CASSPSVNTEAFF; DNA: TGTGCCAGCAGCCCCTCAGTGAACACTGAAGCTTTCTTT
J: TRBJ2-5; size: -; V: TRBV20-1; D: -; CDR3: CSARISETQYF; DNA: TGCAGTGCTAGGATCTCTGAGACCCAGTACTTC
J: TRBJ2-5; size: -; V: TRBV9; D: -; CDR3: CASSPPAGIKETQYF; DNA: TGTGCCAGCAGCCCCCCCGCGGGGATTAAAGAGACCCAGTACTTC
J: TRBJ1-6; size: once; V: TRBV2; D: -; CDR3: CATYPDGRGNSPLHF; DNA: TGTGCCACCTACCCTGACGGGCGTGGGAATTCACCCCTCCACTTT
J: TRBJ2-7; size: once; V: TRBV18; D: -; CDR3: CASSPILAALYEQYF; DNA: TGTGCCAGCTCACCAATATTGGCAGCGCTCTACGAGCAGTACTTC
J: TRBJ2-3; size: once; V: TRBV11-2; D: -; CDR3: CASSVTDTQYF; DNA: TGTGCCAGCAGCGTCACAGATACGCAGTATTTT
J: TRBJ1-2; size: -; V: TRBV30; D: -; CDR3: CAWSVRGRGNGYTF; DNA: TGTGCCTGGAGTGTGCGAGGGAGGGGGAATGGCTACACCTTC
J: TRBJ2-5; size: -; V: TRBV5-1; D: TRBD2; CDR3: CASSLPSGAETQYF; DNA: TGCGCCAGCAGCTTGCCTAGCGGGGCCGAGACCCAGTACTTC
J: TRBJ1-1; size: -; V: TRBV27; D: TRBD1; CDR3: CASTPDRFDTEAFF; DNA: TGTGCCAGCACCCCGGACAGGTTTGACACTGAAGCTTTCTTT
J: TRBJ1-1; size: -; V: TRBV6-5; D: -; CDR3: CASSSSMNTEAFF; DNA: TGTGCCAGCAGTTCTAGCATGAACACTGAAGCTTTCTTT
J: TRBJ1-5; size: -; V: TRBV6-1; D: -; CDR3: CASSDNLVGQPQHF; DNA: TGTGCCAGCAGTGATAACTTGGTGGGGCAGCCCCAGCATTTT
J: TRBJ2-1; size: -; V: TRBV13; D: TRBD2; CDR3: CASSFGLAGVQDEQFF; DNA: TGTGCCAGCAGCTTTGGACTAGCGGGGGTACAGGATGAGCAGTTCTTC
J: TRBJ1-1; size: -; V: TRBV28; D: TRBD1; CDR3: CASSSPTGLSEAFF; DNA: TGTGCCAGCAGTTCCCCGACAGGGTTGAGTGAAGCTTTCTTT
J: TRBJ1-5; size: once; V: TRBV5-6; D: -; CDR3: CASSLAGADQPQHF; DNA: TGTGCCAGCAGCTTGGCCGGGGCAGATCAGCCCCAGCATTTT
J: TRBJ1-4; size: -; V: TRBV19; D: -; CDR3: CASSPRAGVFNEKLFF; DNA: TGTGCCAGTAGTCCGCGGGCAGGGGTTTTTAATGAAAAACTGTTTTTT